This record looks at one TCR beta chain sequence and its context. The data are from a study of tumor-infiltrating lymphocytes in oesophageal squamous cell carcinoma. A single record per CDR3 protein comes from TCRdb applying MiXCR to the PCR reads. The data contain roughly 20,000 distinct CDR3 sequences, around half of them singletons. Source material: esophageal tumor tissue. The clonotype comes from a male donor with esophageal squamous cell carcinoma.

The CDR3 is CSGGEEAKQYF. CDR3 sequence (DNA): TGCAGCGGGGGAGAGGAGGCTAAGCAGTACTTC. V is TRBV29-1 and J is TRBJ2-7; maybe TRBD2 (5 bases). Trimming took 7 bases from V and 8 from J, leaving 15 bases between them. Germline values: CDR1 SQVTM, CDR2 ANQGSEA. The CDR3 is 11 amino acids.